A single sample is the source of the 14 T cell receptor beta chains below, sequenced in a study of blood T cell repertoires in COVID-19. Assay used: immunoSEQ multiplex PCR; TCRdb lists only in-frame clones, some missing. This table holds just over 300,000 clones, 90% found once. Sequencing was performed on PBMCs or T cells enriched from blood (not recorded which). These receptors were obtained from a woman aged 18-29 years with acute COVID-19.

The chain has TRBV11-2 and TRBJ1-1; the D is unclear. The CDR3 is 14 residues long. Germline V CDR1 and CDR2: SGHAT, FQNNGV. The germline V and J ends were trimmed by 3 bases and 1 base, with 9 bases remaining between them. CDR3 sequence reads: CASSFTRANTEAFF. CDR3 coding DNA: TGTGCCAGCAGCTTCACGAGAGCGAACACTGAAGCTTTCTTT.

The rearrangement joins TRBV7-8 to TRBJ1-1; no reliable D call. Trimming removed 1 base at V and 1 base at J, with 4 bases between. The germline V gene has CDR1 SGHVS and CDR2 FQNEAQ. CDR3 length: 13 residues. The CDR3 loop reads CASSLVENTEAFF. The CDR3 nucleotides are TGTGCCAGCAGCTTAGTAGAGAACACTGAAGCTTTCTTT.

The J gene is TRBJ1-6, the V gene TRBV28, with D perhaps matching TRBD1 (6 bases). The germline CDR1 and CDR2 sequences are MDHEN and SYDVKM. This CDR3 spans 15 amino acids. V lost 8 bases and J 3 bases, leaving 14 bases between the germline ends. CDR3: CASATGQHYNSPLHF. In DNA form, the CDR3 reads TGTGCCAGCGCTACAGGACAGCACTATAATTCACCCCTCCACTTT.

The chain employs TRBV10-2 and TRBJ1-3; unclear D gene. Germline V gene data show CDR1 as WSHSY and CDR2 as SAAADI. The CDR3 spans 16 residues. V lost 0 bases and J lost 3, with 12 bases in between. This CDR3 reads CASSESRRGNGNTIYF. CDR3 bases: TGCGCCAGCAGTGAGTCGAGGCGGGGTAATGGAAACACCATATATTTT.

The V call is TRBV5-1, the J call TRBJ1-5; D is undetermined. Germline V gives CDR1 SGHRS, CDR2 YFSETQ. Between the trimmed V and J ends, which lost 0 bases and 4 bases, there was a span of 5 bases. This CDR3 has 13 residues. CDR3 protein: CASSLASNQPQHF. CDR3 DNA: TGCGCCAGCAGCTTGGCCTCTAATCAGCCCCAGCATTTT.

The rearrangement uses TRBV27 and TRBJ1-5; D is possibly TRBD1 (5 bases). Trimming cost V 6 bases and J 0 bases, with 18 bases left between them. CDR3 length: 17 residues. CDR1 and CDR2 from the germline V gene are MNHEY and SMNVEV (reference sequence). The CDR3 loop reads CASRGNSLGHSNQPQHF. The CDR3 DNA is TGTGCCAGCAGGGGGAATAGCTTGGGGCATAGCAATCAGCCCCAGCATTTT.

The chain recombines TRBV10-3 with TRBJ2-7; 12 bases fit TRBD2. CDR1 ENHRY and CDR2 SYGVKD come from the germline V gene. V gave up 4 bases and J gave up 4 bases; unmatched junction bases: 5. This CDR3 contains 15 residues. The CDR3 loop is CAISVASGRDYEQYF. CDR3 nucleotide sequence: TGTGCCATCAGTGTGGCTAGCGGGAGGGATTACGAGCAGTACTTC.

For this clone: The same CDR3 arises from other DNA sequences in this sample as well. The chain uses TRBV6-5 and TRBJ1-2; D unclear. The CDR3 spans 13 residues. Per the germline V gene, CDR1 is MNHEY and CDR2 is SVGAGI. Trimming shortened V by 2 bases and J by 4 bases, and 8 bases separated the two germline ends. CDR3 nucleotide sequence: TGTGCCAGCAGTTACCGGGATTCCTATGGCTACACCTTC. The encoded protein is CASSYRDSYGYTF.

The chain links TRBV6-5 to TRBJ2-7; D ambiguous. V was trimmed by 7 bases and J by 4 bases, leaving 8 bases between them. Germline V gene data show CDR1 as MNHEY and CDR2 as SVGAGI. This CDR3 comprises 11 residues. CDR3 in amino acids: CASKTPYEQYF. The CDR3 DNA reads as TGTGCCAGCAAGACACCGTACGAGCAGTACTTC.

V and J are TRBV3-1 (or the pseudogene TRBV3-2) and TRBJ2-3, with a tentative D call TRBD2 (6 bases). The CDR3 spans 15 residues. Trimming removed 1 base from V and 6 bases from J, with 14 bases in between. Germline V lookup: CDR1 LGHDT, CDR2 YNNKEL (reference sequence). The CDR3 bases are TGTGCCAGCAGCCAAGGAGGAGGGCCGGGGGATACGCAGTATTTT. It codes for CASSQGGGPGDTQYF.

The chain is built from TRBV2 and TRBJ2-7, with 9 bases matching TRBD2. Germline V CDR1 and CDR2: SNHLY, FYNNEI. With 0 bases clipped from V and 7 bases from J, the junction kept 7 bases outside the gene matches. The CDR3 sequence is 15 residues long. The CDR3 DNA sequence: TGTGCCAGCAGTGAAGCGCAGGCGGGAGGGGAAGAGCAGTACTTC. Its translation is CASSEAQAGGEEQYF.

The J gene is TRBJ2-5, the V gene TRBV7-6; the match to TRBD2 covers 9 bases. J was trimmed by 2 bases and V by 5 bases; bases with no gene match: 6. Per the germline V gene, CDR1 is SGHVS and CDR2 is FNYEAQ. The CDR3 spans 15 residues. The CDR3 bases are TGTGCCAGCAGCAAATCGACTAGCGGACAAGAGACCCAGTACTTC. It translates to CASSKSTSGQETQYF. Based on the CDR3 plus reference TRBV7-6 and TRBJ2-5, the full variable domain is GAGVSQSPRYKVTKRGQDVALRCDPISGHVSLYWYRQALGQGPEFLTYFNYEAQQDKSGLPNDRFSAERPEGSISTLTIQRTEQRDSAMYRCASSKSTSGQETQYFGPGTRLLVL.

This chain links TRBV28 with TRBJ1-1, with D maybe TRBD1 (5 bases). The CDR3 consists of 12 residues. The V end lost 4 bases, the J end lost 7 bases, and 10 bases lay between the germline ends. CDR1 is MDHEN and CDR2 is SYDVKM in the germline V gene. CDR3 in DNA: TGTGCCAGCAGTTCACAGACAGTTGAAGCTTTCTTT. This codes for CASSSQTVEAFF.

The table lists this clone with a count of one. The rearrangement joins TRBV7-9 to TRBJ2-7; no reliable D call. V was shortened by 5 bases and J by 4 bases, with 9 bases between the two germline ends. CDR3 size: 12 residues. Germline-derived CDR1 and CDR2 are SEHNR and FQNEAQ (reference sequence). The CDR3 loop is CASSAAQYEQYF. CDR3 DNA sequence: TGTGCCAGCAGCGCCGCTCAGTACGAGCAGTACTTC. Full variable domain (missing parts from reference TRBV7-9 and TRBJ2-7): DTGVSQNPRHKITKRGQNVTFRCDPISEHNRLYWYRQTLGQGPEFLTYFQNEAQLEKSRLLSDRFSAERPKGSFSTLEIQRTEQGDSAMYLCASSAAQYEQYFGPGTRLTVT.